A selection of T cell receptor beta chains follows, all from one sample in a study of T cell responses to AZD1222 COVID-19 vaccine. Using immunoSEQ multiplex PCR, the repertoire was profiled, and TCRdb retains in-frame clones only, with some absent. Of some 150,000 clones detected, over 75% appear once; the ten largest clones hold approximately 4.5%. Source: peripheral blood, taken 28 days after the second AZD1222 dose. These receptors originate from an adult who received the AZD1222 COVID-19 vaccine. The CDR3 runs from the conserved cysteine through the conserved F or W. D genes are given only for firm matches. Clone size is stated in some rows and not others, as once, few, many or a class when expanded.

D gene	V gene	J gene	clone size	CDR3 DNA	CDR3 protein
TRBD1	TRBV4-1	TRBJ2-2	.	TGCGCCAGCAGCCAAGGTAACAGGGGTATGGTCGGGGAGCTGTTTTTT	CASSQGNRGMVGELFF
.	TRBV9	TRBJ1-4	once	TGTGCCAGCAGCCCCCCTTCCGGGGGGCGAAATGAAAAACTGTTTTTT	CASSPPSGGRNEKLFF
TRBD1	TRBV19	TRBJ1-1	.	TGTGCCAGTAGTTCGGGACAGCTAATGAACACTGAAGCTTTCTTT	CASSSGQLMNTEAFF
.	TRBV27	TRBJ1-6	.	TGTGCCAGCAGTAAGCCAAGCTCCTATAATTCACCCCTCCACTTT	CASSKPSSYNSPLHF
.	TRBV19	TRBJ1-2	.	TGTGCCAGTCAGGACAGCCTTCACTATGGCTACACCTTC	CASQDSLHYGYTF
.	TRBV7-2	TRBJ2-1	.	TGTGCCAGCAGCTTTTTCAGCGGTGAATTGAATGAGCAGTTCTTC	CASSFFSGELNEQFF
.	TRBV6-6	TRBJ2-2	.	TGTGCCAGCAGTTACGGTACGAGGACGACCACCGGGGAGCTGTTTTTT	CASSYGTRTTTGELFF
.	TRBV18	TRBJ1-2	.	TGTGCCAGCTCACCCGCAGGGGACTCCTATGGCTACACCTTC	CASSPAGDSYGYTF
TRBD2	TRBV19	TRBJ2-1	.	TGTGCCAGTAGGAAAAAGCCACAACGACTAGCGGGGGTCTACAATGAGCAGTTCTTC	CASRKKPQRLAGVYNEQFF
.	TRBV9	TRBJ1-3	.	TGTGCCAGCAACCGGGACCCGACTTTTTCTGGAAACACCATATATTTT	CASNRDPTFSGNTIYF
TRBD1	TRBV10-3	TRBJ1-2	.	TGTGCCATCAGTGGGGGGACAGACGGCTACACCTTC	CAISGGTDGYTF
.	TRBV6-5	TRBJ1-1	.	TGTGCCAGCAGACTAAGGACCGAACGCACTGAAGCTTTCTTT	CASRLRTERTEAFF
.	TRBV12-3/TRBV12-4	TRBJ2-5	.	TGTGCCAGCAGTTTGACCCAAGAGACCCAGTACTTC	CASSLTQETQYF
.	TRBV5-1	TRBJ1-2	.	TGCGCCAGCAGCCCCGAAGGCAGGGATCATGGCTACACCTTC	CASSPEGRDHGYTF
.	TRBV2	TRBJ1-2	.	TGTGCCAGCAGCCCTGACAGGAGCGGTGACGGCTACACCTTC	CASSPDRSGDGYTF
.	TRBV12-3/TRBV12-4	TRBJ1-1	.	TGTGCCAGCATCTTGCAGGGGAACACTGAAGCTTTCTTT	CASILQGNTEAFF
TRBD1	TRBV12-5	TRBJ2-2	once	TGTGCTAGTGCTCTACCGGGGACAGTTACGAACACCGGGGAGCTGTTTTTT	CASALPGTVTNTGELFF
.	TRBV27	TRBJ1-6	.	TGTGCCAGCAGTTTAAGTACAGGAACTAATTCACCCCTCCACTTT	CASSLSTGTNSPLHF
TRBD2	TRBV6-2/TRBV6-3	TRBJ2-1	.	TGTGCCAGCAGTTATCTCCCCGAAGCGGGGCCGTACAATGAGCAGTTCTTC	CASSYLPEAGPYNEQFF
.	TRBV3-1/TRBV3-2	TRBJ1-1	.	TGTGCCAGCAGCCCTCGTCCCTACGCGAGGGGGGGATCTGAAGCTTTCTTT	CASSPRPYARGGSEAFF
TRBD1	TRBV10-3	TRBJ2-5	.	TGTGCCATCACGGACAGGTCGGGGGAGACCCAGTACTTC	CAITDRSGETQYF
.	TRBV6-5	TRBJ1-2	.	TGTGCCAGCAGCCCCCCGGGGGGGATCAACTATGGCTACACCTTC	CASSPPGGINYGYTF
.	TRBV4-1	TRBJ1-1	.	TGCGCCAGCAGCCAAGGGGGTACACACACTGAAGCTTTCTTT	CASSQGGTHTEAFF
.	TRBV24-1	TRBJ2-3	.	TGTGCCACCAGTGATCCACAGGCTCACACAGATACGCAGTATTTT	CATSDPQAHTDTQYF
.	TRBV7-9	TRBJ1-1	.	TGTGCCAGCAGCTTATTGGGGGTCAACACTGAAGCTTTCTTT	CASSLLGVNTEAFF
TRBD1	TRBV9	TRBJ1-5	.	TGTGCCAGCAGCGTTGGGACAGGAAGCAATCAGCCCCAGCATTTT	CASSVGTGSNQPQHF
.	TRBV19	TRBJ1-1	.	TGTGCCAGTAGTCGGCGGACGGAGACGGGGTACGCTGAAGCTTTCTTT	CASSRRTETGYAEAFF
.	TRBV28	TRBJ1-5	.	TGTGCCAGCAGTTTTGAGTGGCCCCAGCATTTT	CASSFEWPQHF
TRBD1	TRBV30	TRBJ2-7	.	TGTGCCTACCTCAGGGGGCCCCAGCCTTCCCAGTACTTC	CAYLRGPQPSQYF
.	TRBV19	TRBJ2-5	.	TGTGCCAGTAGTATTTCTGTGGGGACCAGCCAAGAGACCCAGTACTTC	CASSISVGTSQETQYF
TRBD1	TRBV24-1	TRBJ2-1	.	TGTGCCACCAGTCCGGGACAGTACAATGAGCAGTTCTTC	CATSPGQYNEQFF
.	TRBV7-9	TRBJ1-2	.	TGTGCCAGCAGCTTACGGACCAACTATGGCTACACCTTC	CASSLRTNYGYTF
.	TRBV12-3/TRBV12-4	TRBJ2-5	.	TGTGCCAGCAGTCTAGTTGGAAAAGAGACCCAGTACTTC	CASSLVGKETQYF
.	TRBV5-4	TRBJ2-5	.	TGTGCCAGCAGCTTGGACGGGGGAATGCGCCAAGAGACCCAGTACTTC	CASSLDGGMRQETQYF
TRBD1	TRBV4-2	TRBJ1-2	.	TGTGCCAGCAGCCTTCCCCGGGACAGGAATAACTATGGCTACACCTTC	CASSLPRDRNNYGYTF
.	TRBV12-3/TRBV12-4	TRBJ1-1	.	TGTGCCAGCAGTTCCCCCGCTGGGTTAGAAGCTTTCTTT	CASSSPAGLEAFF
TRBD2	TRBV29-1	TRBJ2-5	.	TGCAGCGGGTCTAGCGGGGCTTTGGAGACCCAGTACTTC	CSGSSGALETQYF
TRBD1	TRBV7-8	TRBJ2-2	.	TGTGCCAGCAGATCATGGGACAGGGGGCACACCGGGGAGCTGTTTTTT	CASRSWDRGHTGELFF
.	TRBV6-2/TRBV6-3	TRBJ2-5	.	.	CASSSSGQGPSKTQYF
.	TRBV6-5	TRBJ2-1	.	TGTGCCAGCAGTTACTCGAGGGGTTACAATGAGCAGTTCTTC	CASSYSRGYNEQFF
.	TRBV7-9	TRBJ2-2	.	TGTGCCAGCAGCTTAGAACGTCAGATCTCTGGGGAGCTGTTTTTT	CASSLERQISGELFF